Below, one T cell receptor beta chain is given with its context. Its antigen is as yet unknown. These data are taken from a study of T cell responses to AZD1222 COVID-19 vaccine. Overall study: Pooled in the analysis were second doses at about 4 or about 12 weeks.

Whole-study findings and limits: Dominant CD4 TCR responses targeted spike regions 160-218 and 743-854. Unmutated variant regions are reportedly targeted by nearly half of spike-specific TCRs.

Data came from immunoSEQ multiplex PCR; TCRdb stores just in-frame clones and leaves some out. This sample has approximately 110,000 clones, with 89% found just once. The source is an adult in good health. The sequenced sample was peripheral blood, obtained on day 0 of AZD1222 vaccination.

The CDR3 loop is CASSPQKIYEQYF. CDR3 coding DNA: TGTGCCAGCAGTCCACAGAAAATCTACGAGCAGTACTTC. V gene TRBV6-2 or TRBV6-3 combines with J gene TRBJ2-7, with no clear D. V was shortened by 5 bases and J by 3 bases, with 11 bases between the two germline ends. Per germline, CDR1 MNHEY and CDR2 SVGEGT. This CDR3 region has 13 residues.